The 7 T cell receptor beta chains reported below all come from one sample, sequenced in a study of shared clonotypes between healthy human individuals. Using immunoSEQ multiplex PCR, the repertoire was profiled, and TCRdb retains in-frame clones only, with some absent. Altogether a few hundred thousand clones are present, around 97% being singletons, with the ten largest covering about 0.06%. Sequencing was carried out using naive CD4+ T cells sorted from blood. Subset: CD45RA+ positively selected. The receptors here all came from a woman aged 25 to 45 in good health.

The rearrangement uses TRBV28 and TRBJ2-7, with unresolved D. Germline CDR1 and CDR2: MDHEN and SYDVKM. Between the trimmed V and J ends, which lost 2 bases and 4 bases, there was a span of 12 bases. There are 14 residues in the CDR3. This CDR3 is CASSLGGQLYEQYF. The CDR3 bases are TGTGCCAGCAGTTTAGGCGGCCAACTTTACGAGCAGTACTTC. The full variable domain, its missing parts supplied by reference TRBV28 and TRBJ2-7, is DVKVTQSSRYLVKRTGEKVFLECVQDMDHENMFWYRQDPGLGLRLIYFSYDVKMKEKGDIPEGYSVSREKKERFSLILESASTNQTSMYLCASSLGGQLYEQYFGPGTRLTVT.

The V call is TRBV5-5, the J call TRBJ2-5; D might be TRBD1 (6 bases). Germline CDR1 is SGHKS and CDR2 is YYEKEE (reference sequence). V was trimmed by 4 bases and J by 4 bases, leaving 17 bases between them. This CDR3 region has 15 residues. CDR3 sequence reads: CASSRLPTGSETQYF. The CDR3 DNA reads as TGTGCCAGCAGCCGGCTCCCCACAGGGTCAGAGACCCAGTACTTC.

The rearrangement uses TRBV10-3 and TRBJ2-7, with 10 bases matching TRBD1. The ends lost 10 bases at V and 5 bases at J; junction bases unmatched: 8. The germline gives CDR1 ENHRY, CDR2 SYGVKD. This CDR3 has 13 residues. The CDR3 nucleotides are TGTGCCAGTTTGGGGACAGGGGCCCACGAGCAGTACTTC. Its translation is CASLGTGAHEQYF.

The rearrangement joins TRBV6-4 to TRBJ2-2; 7 bases are shared with TRBD2. J was trimmed by 4 bases and V by 5 bases; bases with no gene match: 7. The CDR3 loop spans 15 amino acids. Germline CDR1 is MRHNA and CDR2 is SNTAGT. DNA of the CDR3: TGTGCCAGCAGTACCTTTAGCGGGCCCACCGGGGAGCTGTTTTTT. Protein product: CASSTFSGPTGELFF.

The gene calls are TRBV11-2 and TRBJ2-7, with 7 bases matching TRBD1. CDR1 and CDR2 (germline): SGHAT, FQNNGV. The CDR3 is 15 residues long. J lost 3 bases, V lost 5 bases, and 10 bases had no gene match. This chain's CDR3 is CASSLHSGQLYEQYF. The CDR3 DNA reads TGTGCCAGCAGCCTCCACTCGGGACAGCTCTACGAGCAGTACTTC.

The chain has TRBV5-1 and TRBJ2-1, with D tentatively TRBD1 or TRBD2 (5 bases each). Germline V lookup: CDR1 SGHRS, CDR2 YFSETQ. Trimming removed 4 bases from V and 3 bases from J, with 17 bases in between. The CDR3 covers 16 residues. DNA of the CDR3: TGCGCCAGCAGCCTCCGTGGGACCATATACTACAATGAGCAGTTCTTC. Residues: CASSLRGTIYYNEQFF.

The V and J genes are TRBV7-2 and TRBJ1-2; unclear D gene. The CDR3 has 15 amino acids. Looked up from germline, CDR1 is SGHTA and CDR2 is FQGNSA. V lost 1 base, J lost 2 bases, and 11 bases lay in between. The CDR3 region has the DNA TGTGCCAGCAGCTTAGGAGGTGGCCAGAACTATGGCTACACCTTC. Protein product: CASSLGGGQNYGYTF.